The rows below give T cell receptor beta chains drawn from one sample of a study of T cell repertoires in cytomegalovirus infection. TCRdb ran MiXCR on the reads and lists one entry per CDR3 protein. The repertoire consists of about 450,000 distinct CDR3 sequences, with approximately 32% occurring once and the leading ten covering roughly 13%. Sequenced sample: PBMCs. The receptors here all came from a human donor in good health (CMV status not recorded). Some clones in this sample may be carry-over from other donors' samples. CDR3s include the opening cysteine and the closing phenylalanine or tryptophan. The order of the fields is CDR3 DNA, CDR3 protein, clone size, D gene, V gene, J gene. A D gene is named only where the DNA matches it firmly. Clone size appears in some rows only: once, few, many, or a class for an expanded clone.

CDR3nt: TGTGCCAGGGGACGTTGCTCCTACGAGCAGTACTTC
CDR3aa: CARGRCSYEQYF
abundance: NA
d_gene: NA
v_gene: TRBV27
j_gene: TRBJ2-7

CDR3nt: TGTGCCAGCAGCTCCGGATCTAGACAGTCGTGGGACTATGGCTACACCTTC
CDR3aa: CASSSGSRQSWDYGYTF
abundance: many
d_gene: NA
v_gene: TRBV7-2
j_gene: TRBJ1-2

CDR3nt: TGTGCCAGCAGTTACACGACCGGGACAGAGAAACTGTTTTTT
CDR3aa: CASSYTTGTEKLFF
abundance: NA
d_gene: TRBD1
v_gene: TRBV6-6
j_gene: TRBJ1-4

CDR3nt: TGTGCCAGCAGTCCGTCCCCCCCCTCGGGGCCCCTAGATGAAAAACTGTTTTTT
CDR3aa: CASSPSPPSGPLDEKLFF
abundance: NA
d_gene: NA
v_gene: TRBV27
j_gene: TRBJ1-4

CDR3nt: TGTGCCACCAGCAGACTCTACGACAGGGAGGGGATGAACACTGAAGCTTTCTTT
CDR3aa: CATSRLYDREGMNTEAFF
abundance: NA
d_gene: TRBD1
v_gene: TRBV15
j_gene: TRBJ1-1

CDR3nt: TGTGCCAGCAGCTTAGACTACAGGGGGGACACTGAAGCTTTCTTT
CDR3aa: CASSLDYRGDTEAFF
abundance: many
d_gene: TRBD1
v_gene: TRBV7-2
j_gene: TRBJ1-1

CDR3nt: TGTGCCAGCAGCCCCGAGGGTTCTCTGAGGTATAGCAATCAGCCCCAGCATTTT
CDR3aa: CASSPEGSLRYSNQPQHF
abundance: NA
d_gene: NA
v_gene: TRBV6-6
j_gene: TRBJ1-5

CDR3nt: TGTGCCACCAGCCCCGACAGAGACGGGGAGCTGTTTTTT
CDR3aa: CATSPDRDGELFF
abundance: NA
d_gene: NA
v_gene: TRBV15
j_gene: TRBJ2-2

CDR3nt: TGTGCCAGTAGTAGGACAGGAAGCAATGAGCAGTTCTTC
CDR3aa: CASSRTGSNEQFF
abundance: few
d_gene: TRBD1
v_gene: TRBV19
j_gene: TRBJ2-1

CDR3nt: TGTGCCAGCAGCTTTTCGACTAGTATGGAGACCCAGTACTTC
CDR3aa: CASSFSTSMETQYF
abundance: many
d_gene: NA
v_gene: TRBV7-9
j_gene: TRBJ2-5

CDR3nt: TGTGCCAGCAGAAGGGACAGGACGAACACCGGGGAGCTGTTTTTT
CDR3aa: CASRRDRTNTGELFF
abundance: few
d_gene: TRBD1
v_gene: TRBV6-2/TRBV6-3
j_gene: TRBJ2-2